This T cell receptor beta chain was sequenced in a study of blood T cell repertoires in COVID-19. Between the trimmed V and J ends, which lost 1 base and 4 bases, there was a span of 14 bases. The germline V gene has CDR1 LGHDT and CDR2 YNNKEL (reference sequence). This CDR3 contains 16 residues. Some clones are missing from TCRdb's copy, which holds only in-frame ones; the method was immunoSEQ multiplex PCR. The sample yields 110,000 or so clones, approximately 80% seen once. This chain uses TRBV3-1 (or the pseudogene TRBV3-2) with TRBJ2-1; D gene unclear. Sequenced material: peripheral blood. The TCR was taken from a woman of 80 years or more with active or convalescent COVID-19. The CDR3 loop reads CASSQGGDSRYNEQFF. The CDR3 DNA is TGTGCCAGCAGCCAAGGAGGTGACTCGAGGTACAATGAGCAGTTCTTC.